This entry lists 29 T cell receptor beta chains sequenced from one sample in a study of CXCR3-negative and CXCR3-positive naive CD8 T cells. UMI-labeled TRB cDNA libraries were prepared by 5' RACE. TCRdb reprocessed the 5' RACE reads and keeps a single row for each CDR3 protein, giving no DNA. The sample data list approximately 9,700 distinct CDR3 sequences. The sample consisted of naive CXCR3- CD8+ T cells from blood. Subset: CD45RO-CCR7+CD27+CD95- naive CD8+ T cells lacking CXCR3 (TNR3-). Receptors were obtained from a human donor in good health. Some clones in this sample may be carry-over from other donors' samples.

This clonotype is called medium-sized based on its frequency. The CDR3 protein is CSVSGSVTDTQYF. The chain joins TRBV29-1 to TRBJ2-3; TCRdb designates TRBD2, a call that cannot be tested without DNA. The CDR3 loop spans 13 amino acids. Per germline, CDR1 SQVTM and CDR2 ANQGSEA.

This chain joins TRBV6-2 or TRBV6-3 and TRBJ1-1; TCRdb gives TRBD1 as the D gene, but with no DNA this cannot be confirmed. Looked up from germline, CDR1 is MNHEY and CDR2 is SVGEGT. The CDR3 length is 16 residues. This CDR3 reads CASSFLLTGVDWEAFF.

Considering frequency, this clonotype is medium-sized. The rearrangement joins TRBV5-1 to TRBJ2-1; TCRdb indicates TRBD2, and absent DNA this call remains unverified. CDR3 size: 18 residues. The germline gives CDR1 SGHRS, CDR2 YFSETQ. CDR3 amino acids: CASSLAPQREGSYNEQFF.

The V call is TRBV29-1, the J call TRBJ1-3. The germline gives CDR1 SQVTM, CDR2 ANQGSEA. The CDR3 covers 13 residues. The CDR3 loop is CSAGEVVGNTIYF.

This clonotype is identified as medium-sized from frequency. This rearrangement joins TRBV13 to TRBJ1-1; TCRdb lists TRBD1, though no DNA is available to test this call. CDR1 PRHDT and CDR2 FYEKMQ come from the germline V gene (reference sequence). The CDR3 extends over 11 amino acids. The CDR3 protein is CATTGVAEAFF.

This clonotype counts as medium-sized by frequency. This chain uses TRBV6-6 with TRBJ1-1. Germline CDR1 and CDR2: MNHNY and SVGAGI (reference sequence). The CDR3 runs 15 residues. The CDR3: CASSYTSDQNTEAFF.

The J gene is TRBJ2-1, the V gene TRBV9; TCRdb calls TRBD1, which cannot be checked without DNA. The CDR3 sequence is 15 residues long. Germline loops: CDR1 SGDLS, CDR2 YYNGEE. The CDR3 is CASSVGDRIYNEQFF. Full variable domain (remainder filled in from reference TRBV9 and TRBJ2-1): DSGVTQTPKHLITATGQRVTLRCSPRSGDLSVYWYQQSLDQGLQFLIQYYNGEERAKGNILERFSAQQFPDLHSELNLSSLELGDSALYFCASSVGDRIYNEQFFGPGTRLTVL.

V and J are TRBV29-1 and TRBJ2-2; TCRdb returns TRBD2, unconfirmable since there is no DNA. The CDR3 length is 12 residues. Germline V CDR1 and CDR2: SQVTM, ANQGSEA. The CDR3 loop is CSVELAGGELFF.

J is TRBJ2-1 and V is TRBV29-1. Germline loops: CDR1 SQVTM, CDR2 ANQGSEA. The CDR3 consists of 13 residues. The CDR3 sequence: CSGTSAGYNEQFF.

This sequence joins TRBV13 and TRBJ2-1. CDR1 and CDR2 from the germline V gene are PRHDT and FYEKMQ (reference sequence). This CDR3 comprises 14 residues. CDR3 residues: CASTALSSYNEQFF.

This clonotype is classed as medium-sized by frequency. The V gene is TRBV7-9, the J gene TRBJ2-7. Germline lookup yields CDR1 SEHNR and CDR2 FQNEAQ (reference sequence). The CDR3 consists of 13 residues. CDR3 in amino acids: CASSLVVADEQYF. The full variable domain, in which reference TRBV7-9 and TRBJ2-7 provide the parts outside the CDR3, is DTGVSQNPRHKITKRGQNVTFRCDPISEHNRLYWYRQTLGQGPEFLTYFQNEAQLEKSRLLSDRFSAERPKGSFSTLEIQRTEQGDSAMYLCASSLVVADEQYFGPGTRLTVT.

This clonotype is deemed medium-sized by its frequency. The chain uses TRBV9 and TRBJ1-6. CDR3 length: 14 amino acids. CDR1 is SGDLS and CDR2 is YYNGEE in the germline V gene. The CDR3 protein is CASSEGGSQSPLHF.

The chain employs TRBV19 and TRBJ2-5; TCRdb lists TRBD2, though no DNA is available to test this call. The CDR3 consists of 15 residues. Germline V lookup: CDR1 LNHDA, CDR2 SQIVND (reference sequence). CDR3 loop: CASSTGLGGWETQYF. Full variable domain (remainder filled in from reference TRBV19 and TRBJ2-5): DGGITQSPKYLFRKEGQNVTLSCEQNLNHDAMYWYRQDPGQGLRLIYYSQIVNDFQKGDIAEGYSVSREKKESFPLTVTSAQKNPTAFYLCASSTGLGGWETQYFGPGTRLLVL.

This clonotype is deemed medium-sized by its frequency. The chain uses TRBV27 and TRBJ1-6; TCRdb lists TRBD1, though no DNA is available to test this call. Germline values: CDR1 MNHEY, CDR2 SMNVEV (reference sequence). The CDR3 is 13 amino acids. The CDR3 is CASSLSRGGTLHF.

The chain's CDR3 is CTSTNRLGQAYNEQFF. This chain connects TRBV27 to TRBJ2-1; the TCRdb call, TRBD1, lacks DNA for checking. This CDR3 spans 16 amino acids. Germline V gene data show CDR1 as MNHEY and CDR2 as SMNVEV (reference sequence).

The J gene is TRBJ2-4, the V gene TRBV14. CDR3 length equals 11 residues. CDR1 and CDR2 from the germline V gene are SGHDN and FVKESK. This chain's CDR3 is CASSQENIQYF.

This chain links TRBV29-1 with TRBJ2-5. CDR1 is SQVTM and CDR2 is ANQGSEA in the germline V gene. The CDR3 consists of 12 residues. The chain's CDR3 is CSVGTYQETQYF.

The gene calls are TRBV20-1 and TRBJ2-7. The germline CDR1 and CDR2 sequences are DFQATT and SNEGSKA (reference sequence). The CDR3 length is 13 residues. CDR3 in amino acids: CSARDPPNYEQYF.

CDR3 loop: CASSQPSGSTDTQYF. This chain connects TRBV4-2 to TRBJ2-3; the D call of TRBD2 rests on TCRdb alone, since no DNA is present to check it. The CDR3 has 15 residues. Germline V lookup: CDR1 LGHNA, CDR2 YNFKEQ.

The chain has TRBV2 and TRBJ2-7. This CDR3 is built from 13 residues. Germline-derived CDR1 and CDR2 are SNHLY and FYNNEI. CDR3 in amino acids: CASSVGSSYEQYF.

V gene TRBV7-9 combines with J gene TRBJ2-1. Germline V gene sequence: CDR1 SEHNR, CDR2 FQNEAQ (reference sequence). The CDR3 covers 12 residues. This CDR3 reads CASSFSGNEQFF. Full variable domain (rest looked up from reference TRBV7-9 and TRBJ2-1): DTGVSQNPRHKITKRGQNVTFRCDPISEHNRLYWYRQTLGQGPEFLTYFQNEAQLEKSRLLSDRFSAERPKGSFSTLEIQRTEQGDSAMYLCASSFSGNEQFFGPGTRLTVL.

Measured by frequency, this clonotype is medium-sized. This chain joins TRBV29-1 and TRBJ2-1. The CDR3 contains 11 residues. The V gene's germline CDR1 is SQVTM and CDR2 ANQGSEA. The chain's CDR3 is CSVEKLNEQFF.

The chain has TRBV7-9 and TRBJ1-4; with no DNA, the TCRdb D assignment of TRBD1 cannot be verified. The CDR3 covers 16 residues. Germline lookup yields CDR1 SEHNR and CDR2 FQNEAQ (reference sequence). Here the CDR3 reads CASSLSSGIQNEKLFF.

This clonotype counts as medium-sized (0.01 to 0.1%) by frequency. The CDR3 loop is CASSETGARAGGYEQYF. The chain has TRBV5-1 and TRBJ2-7; TCRdb's D call, TRBD1, is unchecked because there is no DNA. Germline assignment: CDR1 SGHRS and CDR2 YFSETQ. The CDR3 length is 17 residues.

Considering frequency, this clonotype is medium-sized. The chain has TRBV4-2 and TRBJ2-5. Germline V gene sequence: CDR1 LGHNA, CDR2 YNFKEQ. The CDR3 is 14 residues long. The CDR3 is CASSQDSSQETQYF.

This clonotype is classed as medium-sized by frequency. The gene calls are TRBV5-1 and TRBJ1-2. The CDR3 sequence is 13 residues long. Looked up from germline, CDR1 is SGHRS and CDR2 is YFSETQ. The CDR3 spells CASSLETSYGYTF.

The rearrangement links TRBV2 to TRBJ2-6. In germline, CDR1 is SNHLY, CDR2 FYNNEI. The CDR3 runs 15 residues. CDR3 in amino acids: CASSEGVSGANVLTF.

This clonotype shows up as medium-sized by frequency. V usage is TRBV27 and J usage is TRBJ2-1; TCRdb reports TRBD1, a call that lacks DNA to check it against. Germline V lookup: CDR1 MNHEY, CDR2 SMNVEV (reference sequence). This CDR3 comprises 16 residues. This CDR3 is CASSLWAGTPGIEQFF.

V usage is TRBV7-9 and J usage is TRBJ1-1; without DNA, the TCRdb call of TRBD1 cannot be checked. CDR1 SEHNR and CDR2 FQNEAQ come from the germline V gene (reference sequence). This CDR3 region has 13 residues. The CDR3 reads CASSPPRSYEAFF.